Listed below are T cell receptor beta chains from one sample, sequenced in a study of tumor-infiltrating lymphocytes in primary liver carcinoma. TCRdb processed the multiplex PCR reads anew with MiXCR; each CDR3 protein has one entry. The data hold about 300,000 distinct CDR3 sequences, with 60% to 80% observed a single time. The sample comprised peripheral blood. Receptor source: a man in his forties with primary liver carcinoma and hepatitis B virus infection. The CDR3 runs from the conserved cysteine through the conserved F or W. D genes are given only for firm matches. Clone sizes are given selectively: once, few, many, or a class where the clone is expanded.

CDR3	DNA	length	D	V	size	J
CASSDPWLAGFNEQFF	TGTGCCAGCAGTGACCCTTGGCTAGCGGGCTTCAATGAGCAGTTCTTC	16	TRBD2	TRBV6-2/TRBV6-3	-	TRBJ2-1
CASSSTGKGWNNEQFF	TGTGCCAGCAGCTCCACAGGGAAGGGTTGGAACAATGAGCAGTTCTTC	16	-	TRBV11-1	-	TRBJ2-1
CASSLGRAVGSPSYNEQFF	TGTGCCAGCAGCTTAGGAAGAGCGGTCGGATCCCCCTCCTACAATGAGCAGTTCTTC	19	-	TRBV7-9	-	TRBJ2-1
CSVLAAVYGYTF	TGCAGCGTTCTTGCTGCGGTATATGGCTACACCTTC	12	-	TRBV29-1	many	TRBJ1-2
CDTSDPGTKETQYF	TGTGACACTAGTGATCCCGGGACAAAAGAGACCCAGTACTTC	14	-	TRBV24-1	-	TRBJ2-5
CASSPWGADEKLFF	TGTGCCAGCAGTCCCTGGGGGGCGGATGAAAAACTGTTTTTT	14	-	TRBV12-3/TRBV12-4	many	TRBJ1-4
CASSQVARGLAFYEQYF	TGTGCCAGCAGCCAAGTTGCTAGAGGGCTAGCCTTTTACGAGCAGTACTTC	17	-	TRBV14	few	TRBJ2-7
CAISIRTGNTEAFF	TGTGCCATCAGCATAAGGACAGGGAATACTGAAGCTTTCTTT	14	TRBD1	TRBV7-8	-	TRBJ1-1
CASRRDRGRTNEKLFF	TGTGCCAGCAGACGAGACAGGGGGCGGACTAATGAAAAACTGTTTTTT	16	TRBD1	TRBV6-6	-	TRBJ1-4
CASSEGGSYNSPLHF	TGTGCCAGCAGTGAAGGGGGCTCCTATAATTCACCCCTCCACTTT	15	-	TRBV28	few	TRBJ1-6
CANSTPRRAGAFAEQFF	TGTGCCAACAGTACCCCTCGGAGAGCGGGAGCTTTCGCTGAGCAGTTCTTC	17	TRBD2	TRBV12-3/TRBV12-4	-	TRBJ2-1
CASGFGQGFDEQYF	TGTGCCAGCGGCTTTGGGCAGGGGTTTGACGAGCAGTACTTC	14	-	TRBV11-1	-	TRBJ2-7
CAIPGPEGYNEQFF	TGTGCCATACCGGGACCAGAAGGGTACAATGAGCAGTTCTTC	14	-	TRBV12-3/TRBV12-4	few	TRBJ2-1
CASSLSRVNYGYTF	TGTGCCAGCAGTTTATCTAGGGTTAACTATGGCTACACCTTC	14	-	TRBV28	-	TRBJ1-2
CASRYDRGLYKEQFF	TGTGCCAGCAGGTATGACAGGGGGCTCTACAAAGAGCAGTTCTTC	15	TRBD1	TRBV6-2/TRBV6-3	-	TRBJ2-1
CASTYRGRDEQYF	TGTGCCAGCACATACAGGGGAAGGGACGAGCAGTACTTC	13	TRBD1	TRBV6-5	once	TRBJ2-7
CATLMDSNSNQPQHF	TGTGCCACCCTGATGGACAGTAATAGCAATCAGCCCCAGCATTTT	15	-	TRBV6-1	many	TRBJ1-5
CASGEQGNSYYEQFF	TGCGCCAGCGGGGAGCAGGGGAACTCCTACTATGAGCAGTTCTTC	15	-	TRBV5-1	-	TRBJ2-1
CASSTGGMTGAADTQYF	TGCGCCAGCAGCACGGGAGGGATGACTGGGGCGGCAGATACGCAGTATTTT	17	TRBD2	TRBV5-1	-	TRBJ2-3
CASGRDFTDTQYF	TGTGCCAGCGGCCGGGACTTCACTGATACGCAGTATTTT	13	-	TRBV6-5	-	TRBJ2-3
CASSLSLARTHDQYF	TGTGCCAGCAGCTTATCTTTAGCTCGTACCCACGACCAGTACTTC	15	-	TRBV11-1	-	TRBJ2-7
CASRASGSFTGELFF	TGTGCCAGCCGAGCTAGCGGGAGTTTTACCGGGGAGCTGTTTTTT	15	TRBD2	TRBV6-5	many	TRBJ2-2
CTNSLAAREFYEQYF	TGTACCAACAGCTTAGCGGCCAGGGAGTTTTACGAGCAGTACTTC	15	-	TRBV11-2	few	TRBJ2-7
CASTRDSTGTGGPEAFF	TGTGCCAGCACCCGCGATAGTACCGGGACAGGGGGCCCCGAAGCTTTCTTT	17	TRBD1	TRBV4-2	many	TRBJ1-1
CASSYNGGATQYF	TGTGCCAGCAGCTATAACGGGGGAGCGACCCAGTACTTT	13	-	TRBV11-3	-	TRBJ2-5
CASSLITSGRGLDEQFF	TGTGCCAGCAGTTTAATAACTAGCGGGAGAGGTCTGGATGAGCAGTTCTTC	17	TRBD2	TRBV28	-	TRBJ2-1
CASSPREAHTDTQYF	TGTGCCAGCAGCCCGCGGGAGGCCCACACAGATACGCAGTATTTT	15	TRBD2	TRBV27	-	TRBJ2-3
CASSPGTDGTEQYF	TGTGCCAGCAGCCCAGGGACAGATGGGACGGAGCAGTACTTC	14	TRBD1	TRBV11-3	medium-sized	TRBJ2-7
CRVDATGGTDTQYF	TGCAGGGTTGACGCGACAGGGGGCACTGATACGCAGTATTTT	14	TRBD1	TRBV29-1	-	TRBJ2-3
CSARVAYEQYF	TGCAGCGCCCGAGTGGCCTACGAGCAGTACTTC	11	-	TRBV29-1	many	TRBJ2-7
CAISLEVGGTQYF	TGTGCCATTAGCTTAGAGGTGGGGGGTACGCAGTATTTT	13	-	TRBV11-2	-	TRBJ2-3
CASGAPGRGADTQYF	TGCGCCAGCGGCGCACCGGGACGGGGAGCAGATACGCAGTATTTT	15	-	TRBV5-1	-	TRBJ2-3
CARSSGTNPSTDTQFF	TGTGCCAGAAGCTCTGGGACTAACCCTAGCACAGATACGCAGTTTTTT	16	TRBD2	TRBV11-2	-	TRBJ2-3
CTSSLTSAHYNEQFF	TGTACCAGCAGCCTGACTAGCGCACACTACAATGAGCAGTTCTTC	15	TRBD2	TRBV7-8	-	TRBJ2-1
CVTNPRTGARNEQNF	TGTGTCACCAATCCAAGGACAGGGGCGCGCAACGAGCAGAACTTC	15	TRBD1	TRBV6-1	-	TRBJ2-7
CASNAGRKETQYF	TGTGCCAGTAACGCAGGGAGGAAAGAGACCCAGTACTTC	13	-	TRBV19	-	TRBJ2-5
CASSNGRLEETQYF	TGTGCCAGCAGCAATGGACGTCTCGAAGAGACCCAGTACTTC	14	-	TRBV7-8	few	TRBJ2-5
CASIGPPPPYEQYF	TGTGCCAGCATCGGACCACCTCCACCTTACGAGCAGTACTTC	14	-	TRBV6-1	many	TRBJ2-7
CASNYSGPSTDTQYF	TGTGCCAGCAATTACTCAGGCCCTAGCACAGATACGCAGTATTTT	15	-	TRBV6-5	-	TRBJ2-3
CASRRLDLFNGNEQFF	TGCGCCAGCAGGCGACTGGACCTTTTTAATGGAAATGAGCAGTTCTTC	16	-	TRBV4-1	-	TRBJ2-1
CAGRVAGGSYNEQFF	TGTGCCGGCAGAGTCGCGGGCGGGAGCTACAATGAGCAGTTCTTC	15	TRBD2	TRBV5-4	-	TRBJ2-1
CASSPQQGNEQYF	TGTGCCAGCTCACCGCAACAGGGGAACGAGCAGTACTTC	13	TRBD1	TRBV18	-	TRBJ2-7
CASSLLNTDTQYF	TGTGCCAGCAGCCTACTAAACACAGATACGCAGTATTTT	13	-	TRBV14	few	TRBJ2-3
CASSLAGLTGSFEQYF	TGTGCCAGCAGCTTAGCGGGTCTGACAGGGAGTTTCGAGCAGTACTTC	16	TRBD1	TRBV7-8	-	TRBJ2-7
CSVPELAGGNDQFF	TGCAGCGTCCCGGAACTAGCGGGAGGGAATGATCAGTTCTTC	14	TRBD2	TRBV29-1	-	TRBJ2-1
CSVGVGTGSNEQFF	TGCAGCGTGGGGGTCGGGACAGGATCCAATGAGCAGTTCTTC	14	TRBD1	TRBV29-1	-	TRBJ2-1
CSVAQDRTYNEQFF	TGCAGCGTCGCCCAGGACAGGACCTACAATGAGCAGTTCTTC	14	TRBD1	TRBV29-1	-	TRBJ2-1
CASSEFGEQYF	TGTGCCAGCAGTGAATTTGGCGAGCAGTACTTC	11	-	TRBV6-1	many	TRBJ2-7
CAWNLGSSYNEQFF	TGTGCCTGGAATCTGGGGAGCTCCTACAATGAGCAGTTCTTC	14	-	TRBV30	few	TRBJ2-1
CASSLALQGYEQYF	TGTGCCAGCAGCTTAGCGCTTCAGGGCTACGAGCAGTACTTC	14	-	TRBV7-8	-	TRBJ2-7
CASRTGTNTEAFF	TGTGCCAGCAGGACCGGGACTAACACTGAAGCTTTCTTT	13	-	TRBV12-3/TRBV12-4	many	TRBJ1-1
CASSLVGANYGYTF	TGCGCCAGCAGCCTGGTGGGAGCTAACTATGGCTACACCTTC	14	-	TRBV5-1	few	TRBJ1-2
CASSPTACNNEQFF	TGTGCCAGCAGCCCTACCGCATGTAACAATGAGCAGTTCTTC	14	-	TRBV4-2	-	TRBJ2-1
CASSLGAGGPLDGELFF	TGTGCCAGCAGTTTAGGAGCGGGAGGGCCTCTGGACGGGGAGCTGTTTTTT	17	TRBD2	TRBV12-3/TRBV12-4	-	TRBJ2-2